The present T cell receptor (beta chain) was sequenced within a study of T cell responses to AZD1222 COVID-19 vaccine. Germline values: CDR1 SNHLY, CDR2 FYNNEI. The CDR3 sequence is 17 residues long. After removal of 3 bases from V and 5 bases from J, the junction contained 13 bases not matched to a gene. Measured with immunoSEQ multiplex PCR; TCRdb has only the in-frame clones, and not every one. This table lists about 140,000 clones. On this clone itself: What it recognizes is unknown.

Overall study results and limits: Sampling captured repertoires only after the peak T cell response.

The rearrangement uses TRBV2 and TRBJ2-5; TRBD2 agrees at 9 bases. The source material was peripheral blood. The TCR was taken from an adult in good health. CDR3 sequence: CASSDGIAGATGETQYF. The CDR3 coding sequence is TGTGCCAGCAGTGACGGGATAGCGGGGGCCACGGGGGAGACCCAGTACTTC.